These T cell receptor beta chains were read from a single sample in a study of tumor-infiltrating lymphocytes in primary liver carcinoma. MiXCR, run by TCRdb on the multiplex PCR reads, gives a single entry per CDR3 protein. This sample has about 310,000 distinct CDR3 sequences; 50% to 70% occur once, and the top ten carry more than 8.5%. Sequences were obtained from peripheral blood. The receptors shown here come from a man aged 35 to 55 with primary liver carcinoma and hepatitis B virus infection. Both conserved end residues are part of each CDR3. D genes are given only for firm matches.

length	V	J	D	CDR3
13	TRBV10-1	TRBJ2-2	.	CASREQTTGELFF
14	TRBV5-1	TRBJ2-5	TRBD1	CVSSLGQYQETQYF
15	TRBV11-2	TRBJ2-5	.	CDSSPVGLAPETQYF
13	TRBV30	TRBJ2-7	.	CAWSTIGVYEQYF
13	TRBV29-1	TRBJ1-1	.	CSAQSQKNIEAFF
13	TRBV29-1	TRBJ2-1	.	CSVDGFTYNEQFF
14	TRBV29-1	TRBJ1-1	.	CSGKRGQLNTEAFF
15	TRBV4-1	TRBJ2-2	TRBD2	CTSSLHGEGSGELFF
16	TRBV4-1	TRBJ2-4	TRBD2	CASSQGASGSENIQYF
18	TRBV14	TRBJ2-3	.	CASSPGLYLTEEADTQYF
15	TRBV5-5	TRBJ2-4	.	CASSKVDRGQNIQYF
17	TRBV7-8	TRBJ2-1	TRBD2	CASSRPNLAGFYNEQFF
14	TRBV29-1	TRBJ2-3	.	CSFVAGGSGYTLYF
15	TRBV14	TRBJ2-6	.	CANSQGVAGSNVLTF
17	TRBV6-1	TRBJ2-2	.	CANSEAIRGSNTGELFF
13	TRBV10-1	TRBJ1-1	.	CASRAGLNTEAFF
12	TRBV6-1	TRBJ2-3	.	CASSALRDTQYF
14	TRBV6-1	TRBJ1-5	.	CASSELGSNQPQHF
15	TRBV7-9	TRBJ2-2	.	CASSEQTSLGGELFF
11	TRBV14	TRBJ1-1	.	CASSLGIEAFF
16	TRBV11-2	TRBJ2-2	.	CASSLDRNGTTRELFF
15	TRBV6-5	TRBJ1-4	.	CASSYATGTSEKLFF
15	TRBV28	TRBJ1-3	.	CASSLGGASGNTIYF
12	TRBV11-2	TRBJ2-5	.	CASSDLQETQYF
14	TRBV29-1	TRBJ1-4	.	CTGGGSGTNEKLFF
15	TRBV29-1	TRBJ1-1	.	CSVEVTGAWSTEAFF
13	TRBV18	TRBJ1-2	TRBD1	CASSQGTVYGYTF